This T cell receptor (beta chain) was sequenced during a study of blood T cell repertoires in COVID-19. Study overall: Acute and convalescent COVID-19 specimens originated in the United States, Italy and Spain.

Original methodology: By means of reference gene primer amplification, nucleated cell counts were estimated. The table came from immunoSEQ multiplex PCR; TCRdb's copy has only in-frame clones and leaves some out. V, J and clone size derive from that table, while D and trimming were established from the DNA sequence. This table has about 240,000 clones, approximately 83% appearing once. This CDR3 is built from 15 residues. V was pared by 1 base and J by 6 bases, with 14 bases between. From germline, CDR1 is SGHVS and CDR2 FNYEAQ. The participants were between roughly 18 and 89 years old and came from under 25 US areas.

The material sequenced was PBMCs or T cells enriched from blood (not recorded which). The V and J genes are TRBV7-6 and TRBJ2-3, with a possible D match to TRBD1 (6 bases). The TCR comes from a woman in her thirties or forties with acute COVID-19. CDR3 sequence: CASSLVGALSDTQYF. CDR3 in DNA: TGTGCCAGCAGCTTAGTGGGGGCCCTCTCTGATACGCAGTATTTT.